These 25 T cell receptor beta chains were all obtained from the same sample, sequenced in a study of shared clonotypes between healthy human individuals. Method: immunoSEQ multiplex PCR; TCRdb's copy keeps in-frame clones and lacks some. Of 950,000 to 1,300,000 clones listed, about 75% are singletons. The specimen was memory CD4+ T cells sorted from blood. Documented subset: CD45RA-negative fraction. All receptors derive from a man younger than 30 in good health.

As to this clone: No DNA is shown, since the ends of the CDR3 on it are uncertain; the CDR3 is the one TCRdb lists. The chain combines TRBV7-3 with TRBJ1-2; the D call in the table, TRBD1, was not verified against the DNA. The CDR3 is 14 residues long, counting both termini. Germline CDR1 and CDR2: SGHTA and FQGTGA. CDR3 loop: CASSFGQGPYGYTF.

The chain is built from TRBV9 and TRBJ2-2; D not resolved. V dropped 2 bases and J dropped 3 bases, with 8 bases sitting between them. The germline CDR1 and CDR2 sequences are SGDLS and YYNGEE. The CDR3 runs 14 residues. CDR3 nucleotides: TGTGCCAGCAGCGTCGACGGATACACCGGGGAGCTGTTTTTT. Protein product: CASSVDGYTGELFF.

V and J are TRBV12-5 and TRBJ2-2, with D possibly being TRBD1 (6 bases). Germline loops: CDR1 LGHNT, CDR2 FRNRAP. Deletions cut 7 bases from V and 4 bases from J, with 19 bases between. The CDR3 contains 16 residues. The CDR3 reads CASARRPGVGTGELFF. CDR3 coding DNA: TGTGCTAGTGCCCGGAGGCCAGGGGTCGGCACCGGGGAGCTGTTTTTT.

A note on this clone: A much more abundant neighbour one base away suggests this may be a read error. Additional DNA sequences in this sample encode the identical CDR3. The chain employs TRBV11-2 and TRBJ2-1; maybe TRBD2 (6 bases). From germline, CDR1 is SGHAT and CDR2 FQNNGV. CDR3 size: 13 residues. The V end was cut by 3 bases, the J end by 5 bases, with 8 bases between. The CDR3 bases are TGTGCCAGCAGCTTGGGACTTAACAATGAGCAGTTCTTC. It yields the protein CASSLGLNNEQFF. Based on the CDR3 plus reference TRBV11-2 and TRBJ2-1, the full variable domain is EAGVAQSPRYKIIEKRQSVAFWCNPISGHATLYWYQQILGQGPKLLIQFQNNGVVDDSQLPKDRFSAERLKGVDSTLKIQPAKLEDSAVYLCASSLGLNNEQFFGPGTRLTVL.

This clone was observed a handful of times. This chain joins TRBV9 and TRBJ1-5, with a possible D match to TRBD1 (5 bases). Trimming took off 0 bases at V and 0 bases at J, with 7 bases between the two ends. CDR1 SGDLS and CDR2 YYNGEE come from the germline V gene. The CDR3 spans 15 residues. The CDR3 DNA sequence: TGTGCCAGCAGCGTAGAAGGGACTAGCAATCAGCCCCAGCATTTT. It encodes CASSVEGTSNQPQHF.

J is TRBJ2-7 and V is TRBV27; D call uncertain. CDR3 length equals 14 residues. Trimming took off 4 bases at V and 0 bases at J, with 10 bases between the two ends. Germline V gene sequence: CDR1 MNHEY, CDR2 SMNVEV (reference sequence). In nucleotides, the CDR3 is TGTGCCAGCAGTTCTCGGCTGGCCTCCTACGAGCAGTACTTC. Its translation is CASSSRLASYEQYF.

The sample holds many counts of this clone. J is TRBJ1-5 and V is TRBV18; D is unclear. CDR3 size: 14 residues. Germline loops: CDR1 KGHSH, CDR2 LQKENI. Between the trimmed V and J ends, which lost 2 bases and 7 bases, there was a span of 12 bases. The CDR3 sequence: CASSPIGVGQPQHF. CDR3 in DNA: TGTGCCAGCTCACCAATCGGGGTGGGCCAGCCCCAGCATTTT. Looking up the rest from reference TRBV18 and TRBJ1-5 gives the full variable domain: NAGVMQNPRHLVRRRGQEARLRCSPMKGHSHVYWYRQLPEEGLKFMVYLQKENIIDESGMPKERFSAEFPKEGPSILRIQQVVRGDSAAYFCASSPIGVGQPQHFGDGTRLSIL.

Comment on this clone: The same CDR3 is also encoded by other DNA sequences in this sample. The chain joins TRBV7-9 to TRBJ2-3; D gene unclear. V lost 5 bases and J lost 3, with 6 bases in between. The germline CDR1 and CDR2 sequences are SEHNR and FQNEAQ (reference sequence). There are 12 residues in the CDR3. The CDR3 spells CASSLMTDTQYF. For the CDR3, the DNA is TGTGCCAGCAGCCTTATGACAGATACGCAGTATTTT. Full variable domain (missing parts from reference TRBV7-9 and TRBJ2-3): DTGVSQNPRHKITKRGQNVTFRCDPISEHNRLYWYRQTLGQGPEFLTYFQNEAQLEKSRLLSDRFSAERPKGSFSTLEIQRTEQGDSAMYLCASSLMTDTQYFGPGTRLTVL.

The genes are TRBV19 and TRBJ1-4; no reliable D call. The germline V gene encodes CDR1 LNHDA and CDR2 SQIVND (reference sequence). The CDR3 extends over 15 amino acids. Trimming shortened V by 2 bases and J by 3 bases, and 10 bases separated the two germline ends. The CDR3 region is CASSITARPNEKLFF. DNA for the CDR3: TGTGCCAGTAGTATAACGGCGAGACCTAATGAAAAACTGTTTTTT.

The V gene is TRBV7-9, the J gene TRBJ2-3, with D possibly TRBD2 on 6 matching bases. The V end was cut by 4 bases, the J end by 6 bases, with 14 bases between. Germline V gene data show CDR1 as SEHNR and CDR2 as FQNEAQ (reference sequence). The CDR3 consists of 14 residues. CDR3: CASSYPGLGDTQYF. In DNA form, the CDR3 reads TGTGCCAGCAGCTATCCGGGACTGGGTGATACGCAGTATTTT.

The chain's CDR3 is CASSLTAGEKLFF. The CDR3 DNA sequence: TGTGCCAGCAGCTTGACGGCGGGGGAGAAACTGTTTTTT. The chain recombines TRBV7-9 with TRBJ1-4; D is perhaps TRBD1 (5 bases). From germline, CDR1 is SEHNR and CDR2 FQNEAQ (reference sequence). V was cut by 3 bases and J by 11 bases, with 13 bases left in between. This CDR3 has 13 amino acids.

The chain carries TRBV19 and TRBJ1-5; D possibly corresponds to TRBD1 (5 bases). Trimming took off 4 bases at V and 2 bases at J, with 12 bases between the two ends. From germline, CDR1 is LNHDA and CDR2 SQIVND (reference sequence). The CDR3 is 15 amino acids. In DNA, the CDR3 is TGTGCCAGTAGTAGGGGGGAGTGGGGCAATCAGCCCCAGCATTTT. This gives the protein CASSRGEWGNQPQHF.

In its sample, this clone was seen a few times. The chain carries TRBV25-1 and TRBJ2-3; TRBD2 matches 8 bases. Germline CDR1 MGHDK, CDR2 SYGVNS. The CDR3 is 16 residues long. The trim removed 3 bases at V and 4 bases at J, leaving 9 bases unmatched. The CDR3 coding sequence is TGTGCCAGCAGTGACCCCGGATCGGGGGGGCCAGATACGCAGTATTTT. This translates into CASSDPGSGGPDTQYF.

V gene TRBV5-1 combines with J gene TRBJ1-3, with 10 bases matching TRBD1. This CDR3 has 16 residues. Per germline, CDR1 SGHRS and CDR2 YFSETQ. The ends lost 4 bases at V and 2 bases at J; junction bases unmatched: 6. In DNA form, the CDR3 reads TGCGCCAGCAGCGCGAACGGACAGGGGGCTGGAAACACCATATATTTT. Residues: CASSANGQGAGNTIYF.

The chain joins TRBV6-5 to TRBJ2-7, with 7 bases that match TRBD2. Per germline, CDR1 MNHEY and CDR2 SVGAGI. V was pared by 6 bases and J by 3 bases, with 5 bases of the junction left unmatched. CDR3 length: 13 amino acids. CDR3: CASRGTTVYEQYF. CDR3 DNA sequence: TGTGCCAGCAGGGGGACTACGGTCTACGAGCAGTACTTC.

The chain is built from TRBV7-4 and TRBJ1-5; maybe TRBD1 (5 bases). The CDR3 totals 17 residues. Germline V CDR1 and CDR2: SGHVT, SQSDAQ. Trimming shortened V by 2 bases and J by 3 bases, and 17 bases separated the two germline ends. The CDR3: CASSLPPTQGVNQPQHF. The DNA of the CDR3 is TGTGCCAGCAGCTTACCCCCGACTCAGGGTGTCAATCAGCCCCAGCATTTT. Looking up the rest from reference TRBV7-4 and TRBJ1-5 gives the full variable domain: GAGVSQSPRYKVAKRGRDVALRCDSISGHVTLYWYRQTLGQGSEVLTYSQSDAQRDKSGRPSGRFSAERPERSVSTLKIQRTEQGDSAVYLCASSLPPTQGVNQPQHFGDGTRLSIL.

The chain links TRBV5-6 to TRBJ1-5; tentatively, D is TRBD1 (5 bases). CDR3 length equals 16 residues. The germline V gene has CDR1 SGHDT and CDR2 YYEEEE. Trimming took 4 bases from V and 7 from J, leaving 21 bases between them. The CDR3 DNA follows: TGTGCCAGCAGCCAAGGATCGGGGTTGGGGCGGCAGCCCCAGCATTTT. Translation gives CASSQGSGLGRQPQHF. Supplemented by reference TRBV5-6 and TRBJ1-5, the full variable domain reads DAGVTQSPTHLIKTRGQQVTLRCSPKSGHDTVSWYQQALGQGPQFIFQYYEEEERQRGNFPDRFSGHQFPNYSSELNVNALLLGDSALYLCASSQGSGLGRQPQHFGDGTRLSIL.

CDR3 sequence: CAISDPPYEQYF. CDR3 nucleotide sequence: TGTGCCATCAGTGATCCTCCCTACGAGCAGTACTTC. The gene calls are TRBV10-3 and TRBJ2-7; D is uncertain. The CDR3 extends over 12 amino acids. The ends were cut back, 3 bases at V and 2 bases at J, with 5 bases in the middle. Germline V gene sequence: CDR1 ENHRY, CDR2 SYGVKD.

The J gene is TRBJ2-5, the V gene TRBV30, with TRBD1 identical over 7 bases. This CDR3 comprises 13 residues. V shed 3 bases, J shed 4 bases, and the junction held 5 bases outside the gene matches. Germline V gene data show CDR1 as GTSNPN and CDR2 as SVGIG (reference sequence). The CDR3 spells CAWSDRVRETQYF. For the CDR3, the DNA is TGTGCCTGGAGCGACAGGGTTCGAGAGACCCAGTACTTC.

The chain carries TRBV6-1 and TRBJ2-2; D uncertain. The CDR3 is 16 residues long. The V gene's germline CDR1 is MNHNS and CDR2 SASEGT. The V end lost 2 bases, the J end lost 4 bases, and 14 bases lay between the germline ends. The CDR3: CASSESQARPTGELFF. CDR3 coding DNA: TGTGCCAGCAGTGAATCTCAAGCACGGCCCACCGGGGAGCTGTTTTTT.

This clone was seen a few times. The chain joins TRBV2 to TRBJ1-5; D is unresolved. This CDR3 is 13 amino acids long. Trimming pared 2 bases from V and 9 bases from J, leaving 11 bases between. Looked up from germline, CDR1 is SNHLY and CDR2 is FYNNEI. The CDR3: CASSEKSTWPQHF. In DNA form, the CDR3 reads TGTGCCAGCAGTGAAAAGTCTACGTGGCCCCAGCATTTT.

The chain carries TRBV7-2 and TRBJ2-5; D is ambiguous. The end of the DNA aligns better with TRBJ2-7, so the J call may be wrong. Germline CDR1 and CDR2: SGHTA and FQGNSA. The CDR3 loop spans 12 amino acids. The CDR3: CASSFTPYEQYF. CDR3 DNA: TGTGCCAGCAGCTTTACCCCCTACGAGCAGTACTTC.

This clone was picked up a small number of times. V is TRBV2 and J is TRBJ1-6, with a possible D match to TRBD1 (6 bases). Germline CDR1 reads SNHLY; CDR2 reads FYNNEI. This CDR3 contains 15 residues. V lost 6 bases and J lost 9, with 18 bases in between. The CDR3: CASRDVGGVGSPLHF. The CDR3 nucleotides read TGTGCCAGCAGAGACGTGGGGGGCGTGGGTTCACCCCTCCACTTT.

V and J are TRBV30 and TRBJ1-1; D ambiguous. The CDR3 runs to 12 residues. Germline V gene sequence: CDR1 GTSNPN, CDR2 SVGIG (reference sequence). Trimming took 6 bases from V and 4 from J, leaving 12 bases between them. The CDR3, as DNA: TGTGCCTGTCCGGGAACGGGCACTGAAGCTTTCTTT. It is translated as CACPGTGTEAFF.

This chain connects TRBV10-1 to TRBJ1-4; TRBD1 might be the D (6 bases). CDR3 length: 14 amino acids. V was trimmed by 5 bases and J by 7 bases, leaving 14 bases between them. CDR1 and CDR2 (germline): WNHNN, SYGVQD (reference sequence). The CDR3 coding sequence is TGCGCCAGCAGTCCGGGACAAAGGGGTGAAAAACTGTTTTTT. Translation: CASSPGQRGEKLFF.